The next 8 T cell receptor beta chains were all read from a single sample in a study of a mutant IDH1 vaccine in newly diagnosed glioma (dated by TCRdb to 2020 to 2022). No antigens are known for them. Library preparation employed the immunoSEQ multiplex PCR assay. Sourced from immuneACCESS, this table was stored by TCRdb with only in-frame sequences that have V and J called. A share of the clones is absent; for the studies checked, an unresolved V gene accounts for under half, and the remainder has no known explanation. The table for this sample lists over 30,000 clones; about 80% of them were counted only once. 24% of the sample is taken by the ten largest. The time point label here, explained by the study, means: week 5, during vaccination. Every vaccine dose consisted of 300 ug of a 20-mer mutant IDH1 peptide in Montanide, administered subcutaneously together with topical imiquimod. Sequencing was performed on PBMCs, taken from a glioma patient whose treatment included an IDH1 peptide vaccine. These TCRs come from a man younger than 45 with glioma.

This clone was counted a few times. The chain employs TRBV1 and TRBJ1-4; the D call in the table, TRBD1, was not verified against the DNA. TRBV1 counts as a pseudogene. The CDR3 has 14 amino acids. CDR3 nucleotide sequence: TGCACCAGCAGCCAAGACAGGGGGCGTGAAAAACTGTTTTTT. Protein: CTSSQDRGREKLFF.

The chain uses TRBV7-6 and TRBJ1-6; a weak D match, TRBD1 (6 bases). Germline V lookup: CDR1 SGHVS, CDR2 FNYEAQ. The CDR3 totals 18 residues. V was shortened by 2 bases and J by 9 bases, with 23 bases between the two germline ends. CDR3 residues: CASSLTRGRWGAVSPLHF. CDR3 nucleotides: TGTGCCAGCAGCTTAACCCGCGGCCGATGGGGGGCGGTTTCACCCCTCCACTTT.

The chain links TRBV9 to TRBJ1-2, with TRBD1 matching over 9 bases. CDR1 is SGDLS, CDR2 YYNGEE, per germline. V trimming: 4 bases; J trimming: 4 bases; junction bases outside the gene matches: 5. CDR3 length equals 14 residues. As DNA, the CDR3 is TGTGCCAGCAGCACGACAGGGGGAAGCTATGGCTACACCTTC. This codes for CASSTTGGSYGYTF.

V usage is TRBV14 and J usage is TRBJ2-1; 13 bases align to TRBD2. The trim removed 4 bases at V and 0 bases at J, leaving 12 bases unmatched. The CDR3 loop spans 20 amino acids. Germline-derived CDR1 and CDR2 are SGHDN and FVKESK. CDR3 loop: CASSPLRTSGGRSSYNEQFF. The CDR3 bases are TGTGCCAGCAGCCCACTACGGACTAGCGGGGGCAGGAGCTCCTACAATGAGCAGTTCTTC.

This chain joins TRBV19 and TRBJ2-2; D tentatively fits TRBD1 or TRBD2 (5 bases each). This CDR3 region has 14 residues. Germline V CDR1 and CDR2: LNHDA, SQIVND (reference sequence). V was pared by 4 bases and J by 2 bases, with 8 bases between. The CDR3 region has the DNA TGTGCCAGTAGTAGTGGGGGAAACACCGGGGAGCTGTTTTTT. Protein: CASSSGGNTGELFF.

The chain recombines TRBV2 with TRBJ1-1; no reliable D call. Per germline, CDR1 SNHLY and CDR2 FYNNEI. This CDR3 comprises 16 residues. V was cut by 2 bases and J by 4 bases, with 17 bases left in between. CDR3 coding DNA: TGTGCCAGCAGTGAATCGCAAGGCGGAGCCACCACTGAAGCTTTCTTT. This encodes CASSESQGGATTEAFF.

The chain is built from TRBV7-2 and TRBJ2-2, with 11 bases aligning to TRBD1. Trimming removed 6 bases from V and 7 bases from J; junction bases left unmatched: 4. The CDR3 is 14 residues long. CDR1 is SGHTA and CDR2 is FQGNSA in the germline V gene. CDR3 region: CASRGQGAGGELFF. CDR3 DNA: TGTGCCAGCAGAGGACAGGGGGCTGGCGGGGAGCTGTTTTTT.

This chain connects TRBV5-1 to TRBJ1-5; D uncertain. CDR3 length: 15 residues. Germline-derived CDR1 and CDR2 are SGHRS and YFSETQ. V dropped 2 bases and J dropped 0 bases, with 9 bases sitting between them. The DNA of the CDR3 is TGCGCCAGCAGCTTAACGGGGAATAGCAATCAGCCCCAGCATTTT. The encoded protein is CASSLTGNSNQPQHF.